This passage covers 25 T cell receptor beta chains from one sample sequenced in a study of T cell responses to AZD1222 COVID-19 vaccine. The data were produced by immunoSEQ multiplex PCR, yet TCRdb's version contains in-frame clones alone and is incomplete. The sample has more than 140,000 clones; approximately 89% are singletons. The specimen was peripheral blood, collected on day 0 of MenACWY control vaccination. These receptors all stem from an adult in good health.

The chain is built from TRBV11-3 and TRBJ2-1; D could derive from TRBD1 or TRBD2 (6 bases each). V was clipped by 5 bases and J by 8 bases, with 13 bases between them. There are 13 residues in the CDR3. Looked up from germline, CDR1 is SGHNT and CDR2 is YENEEA. CDR3 nucleotides: TGTGCCAGCAGCGTACCTGGGGGGCATGAGCAGTTCTTC. Protein product: CASSVPGGHEQFF. Full variable domain (outside the CDR3, taken from reference TRBV11-3 and TRBJ2-1): EAGVVQSPRYKIIEKKQPVAFWCNPISGHNTLYWYLQNLGQGPELLIRYENEEAVDDSQLPKDRFSAERLKGVDSTLKIQPAELGDSAVYLCASSVPGGHEQFFGPGTRLTVL.

V gene TRBV12-3 or TRBV12-4 combines with J gene TRBJ1-1, with a possible D match to TRBD1 (5 bases). CDR3 size: 13 residues. V was pared by 1 base and J by 10 bases, with 13 bases between. The DNA for the CDR3 is TGTGCCAGCAGTTTAGACGAGGGACGGTTAGCTTTCTTT. Amino acids: CASSLDEGRLAFF.

CDR3 region: CAIRRTQGASYNEQFF. The CDR3 DNA sequence: TGTGCCATCAGAAGAACCCAGGGGGCGTCCTACAATGAGCAGTTCTTC. The chain is built from TRBV10-3 and TRBJ2-1, with TRBD1 matching over 8 bases. The CDR3 totals 16 residues. Per germline, CDR1 ENHRY and CDR2 SYGVKD. The V segment lost 6 bases and the J segment 1 base; nucleotides outside the gene matches: 8.

The rearrangement joins TRBV11-1 to TRBJ1-1; D might be TRBD1 (6 bases). There are 15 residues in the CDR3. V lost 3 bases to trimming and J lost 6 bases, with 17 bases between them. Germline values: CDR1 SGHAT, CDR2 FQDESV (reference sequence). CDR3 protein: CASSLDSLFQAEAFF. The CDR3 bases are TGTGCCAGCAGCTTGGACAGCCTATTTCAGGCTGAAGCTTTCTTT.

This sequence joins TRBV7-2 and TRBJ2-5; D perhaps matches TRBD1 (5 bases). This CDR3 comprises 15 residues. Germline V gene lookup returns CDR1 SGHTA and CDR2 FQGNSA. V was trimmed by 3 bases and J by 1 base, leaving 12 bases between them. In DNA form, the CDR3 reads TGTGCCAGCAGCTTCGATCGCAGGGTCCAAGAGACCCAGTACTTC. Its translation is CASSFDRRVQETQYF.

The chain carries TRBV25-1 and TRBJ2-1; possibly TRBD1 for D (6 bases). With 1 base removed from V and 2 bases from J, the gap between germline ends came to 9 bases. Germline-derived CDR1 and CDR2 are MGHDK and SYGVNS. This CDR3 comprises 15 residues. CDR3 loop: CASSEFRGTYNEQFF. The CDR3 DNA sequence: TGTGCCAGCAGTGAATTCAGGGGAACCTACAATGAGCAGTTCTTC.

V gene TRBV10-3 combines with J gene TRBJ2-5; the D is unclear. Germline V gene data show CDR1 as ENHRY and CDR2 as SYGVKD. The CDR3 has 11 residues. The germline V and J ends were trimmed by 6 bases and 0 bases, with 2 bases remaining between them. The DNA of the CDR3 is TGTGCCATCAGAGACCAAGAGACCCAGTACTTC. Amino acids: CAIRDQETQYF.

The V call is TRBV5-4, the J call TRBJ2-1; TRBD2 is a possible D gene (6 bases). V lost 9 bases and J 3 bases, leaving 13 bases between the germline ends. The CDR3 is made up of 13 amino acids. Germline CDR1 SGHNT, CDR2 YYREEE (reference sequence). The CDR3 region has the DNA TGTGCCACGGGGGAAATGGGCTACAATGAGCAGTTCTTC. It encodes CATGEMGYNEQFF.

This CDR3 is CASSQTSGGLNTEAFF. CDR3 DNA: TGCGCCAGCAGCCAGACGTCGGGGGGGCTGAACACTGAAGCTTTCTTT. The chain employs TRBV4-1 and TRBJ1-1, with D tentatively TRBD1 (6 bases). Looked up from germline, CDR1 is MGHRA and CDR2 is YSYEKL. The CDR3 consists of 16 residues. Trimming pared 3 bases from V and 0 bases from J, leaving 14 bases between.

V is TRBV12-3 or TRBV12-4 and J is TRBJ2-2; D is unresolved. CDR3 length: 12 amino acids. The V and J ends lost 5 bases and 7 bases respectively, with 8 bases between them. The CDR3 loop is CASSPNGGELFF. The CDR3 nucleotides read TGTGCCAGCAGTCCAAACGGCGGGGAGCTGTTTTTT.

The CDR3: CASSVDGITEAFF. The CDR3 DNA follows: TGTGCCAGCAGCGTAGACGGAATCACTGAAGCTTTCTTT. The V call is TRBV9, the J call TRBJ1-1; D not resolved. V lost 0 bases and J 4 bases, leaving 7 bases between the germline ends. This CDR3 comprises 13 residues. Germline V gene data show CDR1 as SGDLS and CDR2 as YYNGEE.

The table lists this clone with a count of one. The V gene is TRBV6-2 or TRBV6-3, the J gene TRBJ2-7; D unresolved. Trimming removed 6 bases from V and 7 bases from J, with 16 bases in between. The CDR3 length is 13 residues. The germline gives CDR1 MNHEY, CDR2 SVGEGT. The CDR3 spells CASSNILGWEQYF. In DNA, the CDR3 is TGTGCCAGCAGCAATATTCTGGGGTGGGAGCAGTACTTC.

The genes are TRBV5-1 and TRBJ2-1; D not resolved. V shed 0 bases and J shed 0 bases, with 10 bases lying between them. The CDR3 is 16 residues long. The germline CDR1 and CDR2 sequences are SGHRS and YFSETQ. The CDR3 here is CASSLDPGYSYNEQFF. The CDR3 DNA is TGCGCCAGCAGCTTGGATCCGGGCTACTCCTACAATGAGCAGTTCTTC.

The genes are TRBV10-3 and TRBJ2-1; D gene uncertain. CDR1 is ENHRY and CDR2 is SYGVKD in the germline V gene. The CDR3 consists of 11 residues. Trimming stripped 2 bases from V and 9 bases from J, with 5 bases between. The CDR3 region is CAISEVAEQFF. The DNA for the CDR3 is TGTGCCATCAGTGAGGTTGCTGAGCAGTTCTTC.

This rearrangement joins TRBV7-9 to TRBJ1-1, with a tentative D call TRBD1 (6 bases). CDR3 length: 16 residues. V was shortened by 1 base and J by 4 bases, with 16 bases between the two germline ends. Germline-derived CDR1 and CDR2 are SEHNR and FQNEAQ (reference sequence). The CDR3 DNA reads as TGTGCCAGCAGCTTAGTTACCGGGGGCGTAGGCACTGAAGCTTTCTTT. Translated, it gives CASSLVTGGVGTEAFF.

V and J are TRBV5-1 and TRBJ2-1; 8 bases fit TRBD2. The junction had 6 bases not matched to a gene; V was cut back by 3 bases and J by 7 bases. The CDR3 contains 14 residues. Germline CDR1 and CDR2: SGHRS and YFSETQ. CDR3 region: CASSWAGLENEQFF. In DNA form, the CDR3 reads TGCGCCAGCAGCTGGGCGGGACTAGAGAATGAGCAGTTCTTC.

V and J are TRBV11-3 and TRBJ2-7; 7 bases fit TRBD2. The germline CDR1 and CDR2 sequences are SGHNT and YENEEA. The CDR3 totals 14 residues. The V and J ends lost 1 base and 2 bases, in that order; junction bases with no gene match: 2. DNA for the CDR3: TGTGCCAGCAGCTTAGCGGGGGGAACCTACGAGCAGTACTTC. It is translated as CASSLAGGTYEQYF. The full variable domain, its missing parts supplied by reference TRBV11-3 and TRBJ2-7, is EAGVVQSPRYKIIEKKQPVAFWCNPISGHNTLYWYLQNLGQGPELLIRYENEEAVDDSQLPKDRFSAERLKGVDSTLKIQPAELGDSAVYLCASSLAGGTYEQYFGPGTRLTVT.

The chain employs TRBV6-5 and TRBJ2-7, with 8 bases identical to TRBD2. After removal of 7 bases from V and 3 bases from J, the junction contained 5 bases not matched to a gene. The length of the CDR3 is 13 residues. Germline V gene sequence: CDR1 MNHEY, CDR2 SVGAGI. CDR3 DNA sequence: TGTGCCAGCACCCGCGGGGGGCTCTACGAGCAGTACTTC. It encodes CASTRGGLYEQYF.

J is TRBJ1-5 and V is TRBV6-5, with D tentatively TRBD1 (5 bases). V lost 7 bases and J lost 5, with 12 bases in between. The CDR3 is 13 amino acids. Germline V gene lookup returns CDR1 MNHEY and CDR2 SVGAGI. The DNA of the CDR3 is TGTGCCAGCATCGAAGGGGCAGATCAGCCCCAGCATTTT. Translated, it gives CASIEGADQPQHF.

The rearrangement uses TRBV10-3 and TRBJ1-1; possibly TRBD1 for D (5 bases). The CDR3 is 14 amino acids. V was cut by 0 bases and J by 1 base, with 6 bases left in between. Germline V lookup: CDR1 ENHRY, CDR2 SYGVKD. Written as DNA, the CDR3 is TGTGCCATCAGTGAGTCGACAGAGAACACTGAAGCTTTCTTT. This codes for CAISESTENTEAFF.

This clone was observed a single time. V is TRBV7-9 and J is TRBJ2-7; D call uncertain. Germline assignment: CDR1 SEHNR and CDR2 FQNEAQ (reference sequence). This CDR3 contains 13 residues. Deletions cut 1 base from V and 3 bases from J, with 7 bases between. CDR3 residues: CASSLGSNYEQYF. The CDR3 DNA is TGTGCCAGCAGCTTAGGTTCCAACTACGAGCAGTACTTC.

J is TRBJ2-3 and V is TRBV5-1; possibly TRBD2 for D (7 bases). The CDR3 covers 19 residues. Trimming took 1 base from V and 1 from J, leaving 22 bases between them. Germline CDR1 and CDR2: SGHRS and YFSETQ. CDR3 region: CASSLREGGRGVRTDTQYF. In DNA, the CDR3 is TGCGCCAGCAGCTTGAGGGAGGGGGGCCGGGGAGTCCGCACAGATACGCAGTATTTT.

CDR3 protein: CASSRSRLAYEQYF. The CDR3 nucleotides read TGTGCCAGCAGCCGTTCACGCCTAGCGTACGAGCAGTACTTC. V is TRBV6-5 and J is TRBJ2-7, with D possibly TRBD2 on 6 matching bases. Germline-derived CDR1 and CDR2 are MNHEY and SVGAGI. The V end lost 6 bases, the J end lost 4 bases, and 16 bases lay between the germline ends. The CDR3 contains 14 residues.

Concerning this clone: The sample contains more than one DNA sequence encoding this CDR3. V usage is TRBV7-3 and J usage is TRBJ1-1, with 9 bases that match TRBD1. Germline CDR1 is SGHTA and CDR2 is FQGTGA. Trimming cost V 4 bases and J 5 bases; bases outside gene matches: 2. The CDR3 totals 13 residues. The CDR3 is CASSSDRGTEAFF. The CDR3 coding sequence is TGTGCCAGCAGCTCGGACAGGGGAACTGAAGCTTTCTTT.

The chain couples TRBV7-2 to TRBJ1-3, with D unresolved. Trimming cost V 0 bases and J 0 bases, with 6 bases left between them. CDR1 and CDR2 (germline): SGHTA, FQGNSA. CDR3 length equals 15 residues. The DNA of the CDR3 is TGTGCCAGCAGCTTAGCGCGACACTCTGGAAACACCATATATTTT. Amino acids: CASSLARHSGNTIYF.